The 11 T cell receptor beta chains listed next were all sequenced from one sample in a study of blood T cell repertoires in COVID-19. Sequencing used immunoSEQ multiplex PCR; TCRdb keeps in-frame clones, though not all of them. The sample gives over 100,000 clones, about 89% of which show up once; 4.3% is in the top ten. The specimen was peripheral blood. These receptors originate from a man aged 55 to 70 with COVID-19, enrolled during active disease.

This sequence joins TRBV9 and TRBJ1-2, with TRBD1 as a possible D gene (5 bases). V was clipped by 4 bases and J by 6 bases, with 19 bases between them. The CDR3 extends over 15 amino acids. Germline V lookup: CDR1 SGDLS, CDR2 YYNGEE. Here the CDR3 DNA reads TGTGCCAGCAGCCCTATGCGGGGAGGGGCCCATGGCTACACCTTC. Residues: CASSPMRGGAHGYTF. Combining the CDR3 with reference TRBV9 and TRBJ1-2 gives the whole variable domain DSGVTQTPKHLITATGQRVTLRCSPRSGDLSVYWYQQSLDQGLQFLIQYYNGEERAKGNILERFSAQQFPDLHSELNLSSLELGDSALYFCASSPMRGGAHGYTFGSGTRLTVV.

The CDR3 sequence: CASSDRSSGYADRGWQFF. In nucleotides, the CDR3 is TGTGCCAGCAGTGACCGATCCTCGGGGTACGCGGATCGTGGGTGGCAGTTCTTC. This chain joins TRBV6-2 or TRBV6-3 and TRBJ2-1; the D gene is possibly TRBD2 (5 bases). Deletions cut 5 bases from V and 12 bases from J, with 32 bases between. This CDR3 spans 18 amino acids. The germline CDR1 and CDR2 sequences are MNHEY and SVGEGT.

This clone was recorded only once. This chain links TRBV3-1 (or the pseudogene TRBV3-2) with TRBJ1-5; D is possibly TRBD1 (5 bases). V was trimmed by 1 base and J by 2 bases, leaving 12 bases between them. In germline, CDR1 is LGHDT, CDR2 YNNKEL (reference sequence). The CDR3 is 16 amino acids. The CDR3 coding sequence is TGTGCCAGCAGCCAAGGTGGAGGGGAACGCAATCAGCCCCAGCATTTT. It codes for CASSQGGGERNQPQHF.

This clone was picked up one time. The CDR3 DNA follows: TGTGCCAGCAGCCGGGACTCTAATGAAAAACTGTTTTTT. It specifies CASSRDSNEKLFF. The chain employs TRBV5-4 and TRBJ1-4; a weak D match, TRBD1 (5 bases). The CDR3 has 13 residues. Germline V gene lookup returns CDR1 SGHNT and CDR2 YYREEE (reference sequence). V dropped 4 bases and J dropped 3 bases, with 7 bases sitting between them.

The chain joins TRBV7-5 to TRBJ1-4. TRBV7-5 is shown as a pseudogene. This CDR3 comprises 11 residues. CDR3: CARFGGEKLFF. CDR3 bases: TGTGCCAGATTCGGGGGTGAAAAACTGTTTTTT.

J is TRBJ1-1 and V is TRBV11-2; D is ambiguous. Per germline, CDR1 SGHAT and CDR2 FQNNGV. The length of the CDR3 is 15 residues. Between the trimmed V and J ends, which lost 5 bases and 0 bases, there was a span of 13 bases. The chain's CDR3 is CASSPRTVMNTEAFF. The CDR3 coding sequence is TGTGCCAGCAGCCCCAGAACAGTCATGAACACTGAAGCTTTCTTT. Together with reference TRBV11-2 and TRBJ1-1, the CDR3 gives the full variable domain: EAGVAQSPRYKIIEKRQSVAFWCNPISGHATLYWYQQILGQGPKLLIQFQNNGVVDDSQLPKDRFSAERLKGVDSTLKIQPAKLEDSAVYLCASSPRTVMNTEAFFGQGTRLTVV.

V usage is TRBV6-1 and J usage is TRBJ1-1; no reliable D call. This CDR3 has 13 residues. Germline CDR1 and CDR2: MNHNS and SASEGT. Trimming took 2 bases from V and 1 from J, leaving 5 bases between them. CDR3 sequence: CASSENRNTEAFF. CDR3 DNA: TGTGCCAGCAGTGAAAACAGGAACACTGAAGCTTTCTTT.

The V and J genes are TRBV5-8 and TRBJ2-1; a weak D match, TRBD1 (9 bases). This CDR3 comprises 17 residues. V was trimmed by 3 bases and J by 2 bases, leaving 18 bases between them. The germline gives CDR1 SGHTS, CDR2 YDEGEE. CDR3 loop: CASSSNRGRGAYNEQFF. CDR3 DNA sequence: TGTGCCAGCAGCTCGAACAGGGGGCGGGGGGCCTACAATGAGCAGTTCTTC.

Here the CDR3 DNA reads TGTGCCAGCAGCCCACAGCGGGGCAACAACTATGGCTACACCTTC. This codes for CASSPQRGNNYGYTF. The rearrangement uses TRBV7-2 and TRBJ1-2; possibly TRBD1 for D (5 bases). Germline V gives CDR1 SGHTA, CDR2 FQGNSA. The length of the CDR3 is 15 residues. Trimming cost V 5 bases and J 2 bases, with 15 bases left between them.

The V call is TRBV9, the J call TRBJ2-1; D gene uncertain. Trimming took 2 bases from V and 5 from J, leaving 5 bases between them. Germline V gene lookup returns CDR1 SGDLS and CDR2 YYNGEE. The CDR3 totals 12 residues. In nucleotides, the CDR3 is TGTGCCAGCAGCGTCAACAACAATGAGCAGTTCTTC. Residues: CASSVNNNEQFF.

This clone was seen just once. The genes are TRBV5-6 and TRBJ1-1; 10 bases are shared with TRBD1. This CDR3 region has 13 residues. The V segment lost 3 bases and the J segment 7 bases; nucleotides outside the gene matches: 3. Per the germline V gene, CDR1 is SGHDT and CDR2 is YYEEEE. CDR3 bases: TGTGCCAGCAGCTACGGGACAGGGGTTGAAGCTTTCTTT. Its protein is CASSYGTGVEAFF.